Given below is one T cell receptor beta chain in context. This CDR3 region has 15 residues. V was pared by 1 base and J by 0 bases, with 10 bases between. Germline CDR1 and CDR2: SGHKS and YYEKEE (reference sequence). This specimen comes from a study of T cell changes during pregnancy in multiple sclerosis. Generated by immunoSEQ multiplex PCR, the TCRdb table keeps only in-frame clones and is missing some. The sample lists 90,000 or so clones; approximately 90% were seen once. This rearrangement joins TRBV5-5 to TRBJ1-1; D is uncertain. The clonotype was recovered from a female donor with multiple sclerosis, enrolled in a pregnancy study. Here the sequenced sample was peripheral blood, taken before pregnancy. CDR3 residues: CASSLWPGLNTEAFF. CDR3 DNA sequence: TGTGCCAGCAGCTTGTGGCCAGGCCTGAACACTGAAGCTTTCTTT. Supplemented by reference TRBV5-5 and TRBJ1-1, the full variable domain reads DAGVTQSPTHLIKTRGQQVTLRCSPISGHKSVSWYQQVLGQGPQFIFQYYEKEERGRGNFPDRFSARQFPNYSSELNVNALLLGDSALYLCASSLWPGLNTEAFFGQGTRLTVV.